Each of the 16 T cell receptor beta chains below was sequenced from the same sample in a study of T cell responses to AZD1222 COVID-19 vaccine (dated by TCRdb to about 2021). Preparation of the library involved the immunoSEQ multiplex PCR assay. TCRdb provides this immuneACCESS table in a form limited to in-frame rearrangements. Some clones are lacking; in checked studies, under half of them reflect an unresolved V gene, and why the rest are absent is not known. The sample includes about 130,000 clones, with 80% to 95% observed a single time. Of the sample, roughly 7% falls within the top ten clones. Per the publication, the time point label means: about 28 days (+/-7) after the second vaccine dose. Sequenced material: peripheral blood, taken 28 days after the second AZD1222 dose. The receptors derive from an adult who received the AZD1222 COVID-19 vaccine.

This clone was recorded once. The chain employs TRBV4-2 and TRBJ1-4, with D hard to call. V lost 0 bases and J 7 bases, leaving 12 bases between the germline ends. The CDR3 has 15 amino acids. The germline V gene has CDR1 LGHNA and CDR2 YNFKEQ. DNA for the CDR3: TGTGCCAGCAGCCAAGAGGAGGGTTTTGCTGAAAAACTGTTTTTT. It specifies CASSQEEGFAEKLFF.

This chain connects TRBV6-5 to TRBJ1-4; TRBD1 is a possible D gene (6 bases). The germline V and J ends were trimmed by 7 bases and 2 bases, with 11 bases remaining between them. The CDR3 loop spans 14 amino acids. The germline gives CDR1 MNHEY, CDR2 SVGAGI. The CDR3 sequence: CASMGGRTNEKLFF. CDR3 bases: TGTGCCAGCATGGGGGGGCGGACTAATGAAAAACTGTTTTTT.

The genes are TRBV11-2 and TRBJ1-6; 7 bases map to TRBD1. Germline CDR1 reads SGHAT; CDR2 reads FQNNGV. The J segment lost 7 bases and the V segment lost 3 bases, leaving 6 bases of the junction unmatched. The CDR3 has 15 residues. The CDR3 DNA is TGTGCCAGCAGCTTTTCGGGACAGCCAAATTCACCCCTCCACTTT. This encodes CASSFSGQPNSPLHF.

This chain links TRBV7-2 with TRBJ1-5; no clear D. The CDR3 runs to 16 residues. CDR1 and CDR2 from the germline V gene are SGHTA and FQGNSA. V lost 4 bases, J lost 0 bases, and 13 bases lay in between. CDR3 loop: CASSSLAGYSNQPQHF. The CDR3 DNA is TGTGCCAGCAGCTCACTCGCGGGGTATAGCAATCAGCCCCAGCATTTT.

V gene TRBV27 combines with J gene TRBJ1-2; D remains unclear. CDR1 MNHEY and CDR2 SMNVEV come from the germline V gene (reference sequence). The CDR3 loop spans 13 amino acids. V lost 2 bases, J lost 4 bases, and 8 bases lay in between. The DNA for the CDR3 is TGTGCCAGCAGTTTAGCGGACGGCTATGGCTACACCTTC. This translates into CASSLADGYGYTF.

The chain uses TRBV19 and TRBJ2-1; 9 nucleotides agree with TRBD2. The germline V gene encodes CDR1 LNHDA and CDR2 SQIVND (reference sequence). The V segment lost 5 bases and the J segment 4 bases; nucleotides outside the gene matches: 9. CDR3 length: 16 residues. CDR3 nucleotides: TGTGCCAGTAGTGTCGGTCTAGCGGGGCTGTACAATGAGCAGTTCTTC. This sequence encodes CASSVGLAGLYNEQFF.

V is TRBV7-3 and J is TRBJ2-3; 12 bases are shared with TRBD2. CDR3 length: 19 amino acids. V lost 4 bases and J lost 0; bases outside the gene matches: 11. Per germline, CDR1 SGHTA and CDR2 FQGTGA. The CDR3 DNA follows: TGTGCCAGCAGCTCGAGACTAGCGGGGGACCATGGTAGCACAGATACGCAGTATTTT. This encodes CASSSRLAGDHGSTDTQYF.

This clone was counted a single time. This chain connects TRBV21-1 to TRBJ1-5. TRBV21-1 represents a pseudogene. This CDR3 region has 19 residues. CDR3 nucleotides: TGTGCCAGCAGCAAAAGGGGGGATCCTGAGATATATGGCAATCAGCCCCAGCATTTT. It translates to CASSKRGDPEIYGNQPQHF.

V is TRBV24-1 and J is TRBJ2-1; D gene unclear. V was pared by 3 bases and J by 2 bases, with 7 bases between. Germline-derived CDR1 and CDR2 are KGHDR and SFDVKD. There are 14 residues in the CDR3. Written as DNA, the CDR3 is TGTGCCACCAGTGATATACAGCCCTACAATGAGCAGTTCTTC. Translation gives CATSDIQPYNEQFF.

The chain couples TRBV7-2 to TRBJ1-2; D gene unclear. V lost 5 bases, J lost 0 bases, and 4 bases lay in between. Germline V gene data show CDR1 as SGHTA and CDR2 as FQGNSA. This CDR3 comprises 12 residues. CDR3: CASSGSNYGYTF. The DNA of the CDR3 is TGTGCCAGCAGCGGTTCTAACTATGGCTACACCTTC.

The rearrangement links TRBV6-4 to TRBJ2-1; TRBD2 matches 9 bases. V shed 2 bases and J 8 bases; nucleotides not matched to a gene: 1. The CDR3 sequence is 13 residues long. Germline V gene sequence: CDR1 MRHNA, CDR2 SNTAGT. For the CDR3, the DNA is TGTGCCAGCAGTGACGGACTAGCGTATGAGCAGTTCTTC. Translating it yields CASSDGLAYEQFF.

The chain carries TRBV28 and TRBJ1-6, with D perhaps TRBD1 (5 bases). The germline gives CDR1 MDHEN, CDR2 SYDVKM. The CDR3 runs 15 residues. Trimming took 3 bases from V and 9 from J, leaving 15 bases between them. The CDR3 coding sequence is TGTGCCAGCAGTTTGGGGCCAGGTTGGGGTTCACCCCTCCACTTT. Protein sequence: CASSLGPGWGSPLHF.

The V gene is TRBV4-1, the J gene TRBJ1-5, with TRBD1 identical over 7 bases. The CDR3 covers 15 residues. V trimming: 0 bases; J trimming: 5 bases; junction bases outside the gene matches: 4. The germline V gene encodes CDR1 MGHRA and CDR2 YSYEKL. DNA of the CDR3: TGCGCCAGCAGCCAAGATACAGGGGTGGATCAGCCCCAGCATTTT. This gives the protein CASSQDTGVDQPQHF.

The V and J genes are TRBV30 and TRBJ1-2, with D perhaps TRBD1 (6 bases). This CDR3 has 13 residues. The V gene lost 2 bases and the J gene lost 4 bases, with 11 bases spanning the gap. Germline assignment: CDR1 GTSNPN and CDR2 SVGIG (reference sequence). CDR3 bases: TGTGCCTGGAGTACAGGGAATACCTATGGCTACACCTTC. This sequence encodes CAWSTGNTYGYTF.

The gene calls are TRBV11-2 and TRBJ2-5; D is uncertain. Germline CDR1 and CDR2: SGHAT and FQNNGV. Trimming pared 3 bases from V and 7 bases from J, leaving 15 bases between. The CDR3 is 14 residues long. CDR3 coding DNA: TGTGCCAGCAGCTTGTCGCCCAACCCAGGGACCCAGTACTTC. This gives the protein CASSLSPNPGTQYF.

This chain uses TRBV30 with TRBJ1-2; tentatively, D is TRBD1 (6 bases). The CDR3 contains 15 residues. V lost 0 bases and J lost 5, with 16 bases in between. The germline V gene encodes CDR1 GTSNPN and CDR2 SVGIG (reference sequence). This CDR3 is CAWSVGGAGGYGYTF. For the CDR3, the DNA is TGTGCCTGGAGTGTAGGGGGGGCAGGTGGATATGGCTACACCTTC.